The 23 T cell receptor beta chains below were found in one sample sequenced in a study of molecular identifiers for immune sequencing clone quantification. TCRdb redid the calling of the PCR reads with MiXCR, one entry per CDR3 protein. The repertoire includes approximately 680,000 distinct CDR3 sequences, 25% of them detected once, and about 0.73% sits in the top ten. Sequencing input: naive CD8+ T cells from blood, with Jurkat cell RNA spiked in. Subset reported: FACS-sorted CD8+CD4-CCR7+CD45RA+ naive T cells. These receptor sequences come from a human donor in good health. Some libraries in this study had Jurkat cell RNA spiked in.

This clonotype was seen repeatedly, ten times or more. The CDR3 loop reads CASSLGTGEVHEQYF. The CDR3 DNA is TGTGCCAGCAGCCTGGGGACAGGGGAGGTCCACGAGCAGTACTTC. This sequence joins TRBV7-2 and TRBJ2-7; 10 nucleotides agree with TRBD1. Trimming at V came to 5 bases and at J to 5 bases, leaving 9 bases not matched to a gene. CDR1 is SGHTA, CDR2 FQGNSA, per germline. The CDR3 runs to 15 residues.

To note about this clonotype: A much larger clone sits a single nucleotide away, making a read error possible. The CDR3 ends on some other residue instead of the conserved phenylalanine or tryptophan, so this is likely a read error. The V call is TRBV7-9, the J call TRBJ2-3; D call uncertain. The germline gives CDR1 SEHNR, CDR2 FQNEAQ (reference sequence). The CDR3 is 12 amino acids. V shed 7 bases and J shed 7 bases, with 12 bases lying between them. The CDR3 nucleotides are TGTGCCAGCACCGGAACCTATAATACGCAGTATGTT. Its protein is CASTGTYNTQYV.

Concerning this clonotype: A much larger clonotype is one base distant, so this may be a read error. This sequence joins TRBV12-5 and TRBJ2-5; D possibly corresponds to TRBD1 (7 bases). Germline V gene lookup returns CDR1 LGHNT and CDR2 FRNRAP. The CDR3 runs to 17 residues. The CDR3 DNA is TGTGCTAGTGGTTTGGGGAGTCAGGGGGGAAAACAAGAGCCCCAGTACTTC. It yields the protein CASGLGSQGGKQEPQYF.

A word on this clonotype: Compared with germline, one end of the junction differs, possibly owing to a read error. This sequence joins TRBV9 and TRBJ2-3, with 11 bases fitting TRBD2. CDR1 is SGDLS, CDR2 YYNGEE, per germline. The CDR3 is 16 amino acids. The CDR3 DNA reads as TGTGCCAGCAGCCTCACCGATAGCGGGGGGGAAGATACGCTGTATTTT. This gives the protein CASSLTDSGGEDTLYF.

This clonotype was counted a few times. This chain joins TRBV20-1 and TRBJ2-2; 14 bases map to TRBD2. The germline V gene encodes CDR1 DFQATT and CDR2 SNEGSKA (reference sequence). The CDR3 loop spans 16 amino acids. The V gene end was trimmed by 4 bases and the J gene end by 4 bases; junction bases not matched to a gene: 5. The CDR3: CSATGLAGAGTGELFF. Written as DNA, the CDR3 is TGCAGTGCTACGGGACTAGCGGGAGCGGGCACCGGGGAGCTGTTTTTT.

There are a few counts of this clonotype. This sequence joins TRBV20-1 and TRBJ2-7, with 8 bases fitting TRBD2. The V segment lost 0 bases and the J segment 3 bases; nucleotides outside the gene matches: 7. This CDR3 region has 15 residues. Germline CDR1 DFQATT, CDR2 SNEGSKA (reference sequence). In DNA, the CDR3 is TGCAGTGCTAGAGACCTGTTACGGGAGGGCTACGAGCAGTACTTC. It translates to CSARDLLREGYEQYF.

In this sample, this clonotype turned up many times. The V gene is TRBV5-4, the J gene TRBJ2-2; TRBD2 matches 10 bases. The ends lost 0 bases at V and 1 base at J; junction bases unmatched: 15. The CDR3 extends over 21 amino acids. Germline CDR1 reads SGHNT; CDR2 reads YYREEE (reference sequence). The DNA of the CDR3 is TGTGCCAGCAGCTTGGGGACTAGCGGAGCGGACCCGGTTTTGAACACCGGGGAGCTGTTTTTT. Protein sequence: CASSLGTSGADPVLNTGELFF.

This clonotype was counted at least ten times. The genes are TRBV7-9 and TRBJ2-2, with 7 bases matching TRBD1. Germline trimming cut 6 bases from V and 7 bases from J; bases unmatched to any gene: 5. The CDR3 has 13 residues. Germline CDR1 and CDR2: SEHNR and FQNEAQ (reference sequence). This CDR3 reads CASRRQGFGELFF. The CDR3 DNA follows: TGTGCCAGCAGGAGACAGGGTTTCGGGGAGCTGTTTTTT.

Turning to this clonotype: The CDR3 does not end in the conserved phenylalanine or tryptophan, so this is likely a read error. This rearrangement joins TRBV28 to TRBJ2-7, with D perhaps matching TRBD2 (5 bases). The length of the CDR3 is 11 residues. V was cut by 6 bases and J by 6 bases, with 9 bases left in between. From germline, CDR1 is MDHEN and CDR2 SYDVKM. The CDR3 region is CASSLGSEQYY. The CDR3 nucleotides are TGTGCCAGCAGCCTGGGGAGCGAGCAGTACTAC.

Details on this clonotype: A much larger clone lies one base from this, so it may be a read error. V is TRBV2 and J is TRBJ2-7, with unresolved D. Trimming cost V 7 bases and J 0 bases, with 13 bases left between them. The germline CDR1 and CDR2 sequences are SNHLY and FYNNEI. The CDR3 totals 14 residues. In DNA, the CDR3 is TGTGCCAGCACTCCGATGGACCGCTCCTACGAGCAGTACTTC. Residues: CASTPMDRSYEQYF.

The table lists this clonotype with a few counts. V is TRBV10-3 and J is TRBJ2-5; D unresolved. There are 18 residues in the CDR3. Between the trimmed V and J ends, which lost 3 bases and 2 bases, there was a span of 22 bases. Germline CDR1 is ENHRY and CDR2 is SYGVKD. The CDR3, as DNA: TGTGCCATCAGTGAAAGTAGGCTAGGTTTCACTATACAAGAGACCCAGTACTTC. Encoded protein: CAISESRLGFTIQETQYF.

This clonotype was detected ten times or more. The chain links TRBV29-1 to TRBJ2-7, with D perhaps TRBD1 (6 bases). V lost 4 bases, J lost 2 bases, and 15 bases lay in between. Germline-derived CDR1 and CDR2 are SQVTM and ANQGSEA. The CDR3 covers 14 residues. The CDR3 protein is CSVVAPDSPYEQYF. The CDR3 region has the DNA TGCAGCGTTGTGGCCCCGGACAGCCCCTACGAGCAGTACTTC.

The CDR3 here is CATTTAGFNEQFF. CDR3 DNA: TGTGCCACCACGACAGCGGGTTTCAATGAGCAGTTCTTC. This rearrangement joins TRBV19 to TRBJ2-1, with D perhaps matching TRBD2 (6 bases). Germline CDR1 and CDR2: LNHDA and SQIVND (reference sequence). The length of the CDR3 is 13 residues. V lost 10 bases, J lost 6 bases, and 16 bases lay in between.

This clonotype has only a few counts. The chain uses TRBV19 and TRBJ2-5; unclear D gene. The CDR3 contains 13 residues. Trimming removed 7 bases at V and 5 bases at J, with 14 bases between. Per the germline V gene, CDR1 is LNHDA and CDR2 is SQIVND (reference sequence). The CDR3 bases are TGTGCCAGTACCAGAGTTCCTCGCGAGACCCAGTACTTC. It yields the protein CASTRVPRETQYF.

The chain links TRBV6-2 or TRBV6-3 to TRBJ2-3, with 13 bases lining up with TRBD2. CDR3 length: 18 amino acids. The junction had 13 bases not matched to a gene; V was cut back by 5 bases and J by 5 bases. Germline CDR1 MNHEY, CDR2 SVGEGT. Here the CDR3 reads CASSAPGLAGREGDTQYF. CDR3 bases: TGTGCCAGCAGTGCCCCGGGACTAGCGGGGCGCGAGGGAGATACGCAGTATTTT.

This clonotype appeared many times. The chain combines TRBV30 with TRBJ2-3, with D possibly being TRBD2 (5 bases). The CDR3 covers 15 residues. From germline, CDR1 is GTSNPN and CDR2 SVGIG (reference sequence). V shed 2 bases and J shed 0 bases, with 12 bases lying between them. CDR3 DNA: TGTGCCTGGAGTCTCGTGACGGGGAGCACAGATACGCAGTATTTT. This translates into CAWSLVTGSTDTQYF.

At least ten counts were recorded for this clonotype. The chain uses TRBV28 and TRBJ1-5; possibly TRBD1 for D (5 bases). The V gene's germline CDR1 is MDHEN and CDR2 SYDVKM. The CDR3 length is 11 residues. The V and J ends lost 6 bases and 9 bases respectively, with 9 bases between them. The CDR3 sequence: CASSSGGPQHF. CDR3 coding DNA: TGTGCCAGCAGCTCCGGGGGGCCCCAGCATTTT.

This clonotype was observed at least ten times. V is TRBV7-9 and J is TRBJ1-1; D possibly corresponds to TRBD1 (5 bases). The germline V and J ends were trimmed by 5 bases and 3 bases, with 16 bases remaining between them. CDR1 is SEHNR, CDR2 FQNEAQ, per germline (reference sequence). This CDR3 contains 15 residues. This CDR3 is CASSPSLAGDTEAFF. The CDR3 nucleotides are TGTGCCAGCAGCCCCTCTCTCGCGGGGGACACTGAAGCTTTCTTT.

To note about this clonotype: Mismatch with germline at one junction end may stem from a read error. This sequence joins TRBV5-1 and TRBJ2-1; 7 nucleotides line up with TRBD1. The germline V gene encodes CDR1 SGHRS and CDR2 YFSETQ. This CDR3 spans 14 amino acids. The CDR3 DNA sequence: TGCGCCAGCAGCTTCCGACAGGGAAGGGATGAGCAGTCCTTC. Translation: CASSFRQGRDEQSF. Full variable domain (rest looked up from reference TRBV5-1 and TRBJ2-1): KAGVTQTPRYLIKTRGQQVTLSCSPISGHRSVSWYQQTPGQGLQFLFEYFSETQRNKGNFPGRFSGRQFSNSRSEMNVSTLELGDSALYLCASSFRQGRDEQSFGPGTRLTVL.

This clonotype was seen a handful of times. The chain couples TRBV12-3 or TRBV12-4 to TRBJ1-4; no definite D call. V was trimmed by 3 bases and J by 7 bases, leaving 6 bases between them. The CDR3 has 12 residues. The CDR3 loop reads CASSFDPEKLFF. Here the CDR3 DNA reads TGTGCCAGCAGTTTTGACCCTGAAAAACTGTTTTTT.

This clonotype was counted at least ten times. This chain uses TRBV25-1 with TRBJ2-5; the D call may be TRBD1 or TRBD2 (6 bases each). The CDR3 is 14 residues long. V was trimmed by 1 base and J by 4 bases, leaving 10 bases between them. Germline V lookup: CDR1 MGHDK, CDR2 SYGVNS. The CDR3 bases are TGTGCCAGCAGTGAATTCGGGGGCACAGAGACCCAGTACTTC. Translation gives CASSEFGGTETQYF.

The rearrangement links TRBV19 to TRBJ1-1, with a possible D match to TRBD1 (5 bases). Looked up from germline, CDR1 is LNHDA and CDR2 is SQIVND (reference sequence). The CDR3 runs to 14 residues. V lost 5 bases and J 2 bases, leaving 12 bases between the germline ends. The CDR3 nucleotides read TGTGCCAGTAGTCATAGACAGATTAACACTGAAGCTTTCTTT. It is translated as CASSHRQINTEAFF.

This rearrangement joins TRBV6-4 to TRBJ1-4, with 7 bases aligning to TRBD1. CDR1 and CDR2 (germline): MRHNA, SNTAGT. The trim removed 3 bases at V and 0 bases at J, leaving 4 bases unmatched. The CDR3 covers 16 residues. The CDR3 region is CASSDRDSSTNEKLFF. The CDR3 nucleotides are TGTGCCAGCAGTGATCGGGACAGCTCAACTAATGAAAAACTGTTTTTT.